This is a list of T cell receptor beta chains from one sample in a study of cytomegalovirus exposure and HLA in healthy donors. The table came from immunoSEQ multiplex PCR; TCRdb's copy has only in-frame clones and leaves some out. The sample carries roughly 71,000 clones, less than 95% recorded once. Specimen: PBMCs. The receptors were gathered from a woman between 18 and 30 years old in good health and CMV-seronegative. CDR3s include the opening cysteine and the closing phenylalanine or tryptophan. The order of the fields is CDR3 DNA, CDR3 protein, J gene, D gene, V gene, clone size. The D gene is left open where the match is weak. The size field is filled for only some rows; it gives once, few, many or a size class.

CDR3nt: TGTGCCAGCAGCCGGACAGCCGAGCAGTACTTC; CDR3aa: CASSRTAEQYF; j_gene: TRBJ2-7; d_gene: -; v_gene: TRBV7-9; abundance: -
CDR3nt: TGTGCCAGCAGGGGGATTGGACAGGGTGATCCCTACGAGCAGTACTTC; CDR3aa: CASRGIGQGDPYEQYF; j_gene: TRBJ2-7; d_gene: TRBD1; v_gene: TRBV2; abundance: once
CDR3nt: TGCGCCAGCAGGAATATCACAGGGGCGGATTCAACTAATGAAAAACTGTTTTTT; CDR3aa: CASRNITGADSTNEKLFF; j_gene: TRBJ1-4; d_gene: TRBD1; v_gene: TRBV5-1; abundance: -
CDR3nt: TGTGCCAGTAGTATGTCATGGAGGCCGGATCAGCCCCAGCATTTT; CDR3aa: CASSMSWRPDQPQHF; j_gene: TRBJ1-5; d_gene: -; v_gene: TRBV19; abundance: -
CDR3nt: TGTGCCAGCAGTTCAGGATTATATGGCTACACCTTC; CDR3aa: CASSSGLYGYTF; j_gene: TRBJ1-2; d_gene: -; v_gene: TRBV6-5; abundance: -
CDR3nt: TGTGCCAGCAGCCCACTGACAGGGAAAACCTACGAGCAGTACTTC; CDR3aa: CASSPLTGKTYEQYF; j_gene: TRBJ2-7; d_gene: TRBD1; v_gene: TRBV11-2; abundance: -
CDR3nt: TGCGCCAGCAGTCAATCCTCGACACCGCCCTGCACAGATACGCAGTATTTT; CDR3aa: CASSQSSTPPCTDTQYF; j_gene: TRBJ2-3; d_gene: -; v_gene: TRBV23-1; abundance: -
CDR3nt: TGCAGCGTTGAACGGCGGTTGAACACTGAAGCTTTCTTT; CDR3aa: CSVERRLNTEAFF; j_gene: TRBJ1-1; d_gene: -; v_gene: TRBV29-1; abundance: -
CDR3nt: TGTGCCAGCAGTGACGGGGCTAATCAGCCCCAGCATTTT; CDR3aa: CASSDGANQPQHF; j_gene: TRBJ1-5; d_gene: -; v_gene: TRBV6-4; abundance: -
CDR3nt: TGTGCCTGGACAGCGGTATACAATGAGCAGTTCTTC; CDR3aa: CAWTAVYNEQFF; j_gene: TRBJ2-1; d_gene: -; v_gene: TRBV30; abundance: once
CDR3nt: TGTGCCAGCTCACCTCGCGAAACAGGGGGCTACTTGGGCTACACCTTC; CDR3aa: CASSPRETGGYLGYTF; j_gene: TRBJ1-2; d_gene: TRBD1; v_gene: TRBV18; abundance: -
CDR3nt: TGCGCCAGCGGCCCCAGGGACAGTAATGAAAAACTGTTTTTT; CDR3aa: CASGPRDSNEKLFF; j_gene: TRBJ1-4; d_gene: TRBD1; v_gene: TRBV10-1; abundance: -
CDR3nt: TGTGCCAGCAGCGTCCAGGGGAATCTGAACACTGAAGCTTTCTTT; CDR3aa: CASSVQGNLNTEAFF; j_gene: TRBJ1-1; d_gene: -; v_gene: TRBV9; abundance: -
CDR3nt: TGTGCCATCAGTGAGTCTGAAGGGAAAGGGGGTGAAAAACTGTTTTTT; CDR3aa: CAISESEGKGGEKLFF; j_gene: TRBJ1-4; d_gene: -; v_gene: TRBV10-3; abundance: -
CDR3nt: TGTGCTAGTGGGCCTCGGGGACAGGGGCTTCGCTACGAGCAGTACTTC; CDR3aa: CASGPRGQGLRYEQYF; j_gene: TRBJ2-7; d_gene: TRBD1; v_gene: TRBV12-5; abundance: -
CDR3nt: TGTGCCAGCAGCTTTAACAGGGGTTTAAAGGATCAGCCCCAGCATTTT; CDR3aa: CASSFNRGLKDQPQHF; j_gene: TRBJ1-5; d_gene: TRBD1; v_gene: TRBV11-2; abundance: -
CDR3nt: TGTGCCAGCAGCTTGTTGACAGGGGGTAGGTCTGCCAAAAACATTCAGTACTTC; CDR3aa: CASSLLTGGRSAKNIQYF; j_gene: TRBJ2-4; d_gene: TRBD1; v_gene: TRBV5-6; abundance: -
CDR3nt: TGTGCCCGATCGACCGGGACAGGGAGGACCGGGGAGCTGTTTTTT; CDR3aa: CARSTGTGRTGELFF; j_gene: TRBJ2-2; d_gene: TRBD1; v_gene: TRBV30; abundance: -
CDR3nt: TGTGCCAGCAGTTTTTACAGGGGACTAGGTGGCTACACCTTC; CDR3aa: CASSFYRGLGGYTF; j_gene: TRBJ1-2; d_gene: TRBD1; v_gene: TRBV28; abundance: -
CDR3nt: TGCGCCAGCAGCTTTGGGCTAGCGGGGGCAGGGGCAGATACGCAGTATTTT; CDR3aa: CASSFGLAGAGADTQYF; j_gene: TRBJ2-3; d_gene: TRBD2; v_gene: TRBV5-1; abundance: -
CDR3nt: TGTGCCAGCAGCTTAGGTTGGGCGGGGGGGCGTAATGAGCAGTTCTTC; CDR3aa: CASSLGWAGGRNEQFF; j_gene: TRBJ2-1; d_gene: TRBD2; v_gene: TRBV11-2; abundance: -
CDR3nt: TGTGCCAGCAGCCCTACCGGGATCGTCGGTAATTCACCCCTCCACTTT; CDR3aa: CASSPTGIVGNSPLHF; j_gene: TRBJ1-6; d_gene: -; v_gene: TRBV9; abundance: once
CDR3nt: TGTGCCAGCAGGAAAGAACTACTAGCGGGGAGCACAGATACGCAGTATTTT; CDR3aa: CASRKELLAGSTDTQYF; j_gene: TRBJ2-3; d_gene: TRBD2; v_gene: TRBV2; abundance: -
CDR3nt: TGTGCCACCAGCAGCCAAATAACAGGCTCTGGAAACACCATATATTTT; CDR3aa: CATSSQITGSGNTIYF; j_gene: TRBJ1-3; d_gene: -; v_gene: TRBV15; abundance: -
CDR3nt: TGTGCCAGCAGCGGCGGACAGAAACGCTATGGCTACACCTTC; CDR3aa: CASSGGQKRYGYTF; j_gene: TRBJ1-2; d_gene: -; v_gene: TRBV7-9; abundance: -
CDR3nt: TGTGCCAGCTCACCATCGGACAGGGGAAGCAATCAGCCCCAGCATTTT; CDR3aa: CASSPSDRGSNQPQHF; j_gene: TRBJ1-5; d_gene: TRBD1; v_gene: TRBV18; abundance: -
CDR3nt: TGTGCCAGCTCGTCCGGGACACCTAGAAACACCATATATTTT; CDR3aa: CASSSGTPRNTIYF; j_gene: TRBJ1-3; d_gene: -; v_gene: TRBV18; abundance: -
CDR3nt: TGTGCCAGCAGCTTTTCTAGCGAGCAGTACTTC; CDR3aa: CASSFSSEQYF; j_gene: TRBJ2-7; d_gene: -; v_gene: TRBV7-9; abundance: once
CDR3nt: TGTGCCAGCAGTGCCGGGGGCACAGATACGCAGTATTTT; CDR3aa: CASSAGGTDTQYF; j_gene: TRBJ2-3; d_gene: -; v_gene: TRBV6-4; abundance: -
CDR3nt: TGTGCCAGCTCACATGGGACAGACTATGGCTACACCTTC; CDR3aa: CASSHGTDYGYTF; j_gene: TRBJ1-2; d_gene: TRBD1; v_gene: TRBV18; abundance: -
CDR3nt: TGTGCCATCAGAAACGGGGCGGGGGGGTTCACAGATACGCAGTATTTT; CDR3aa: CAIRNGAGGFTDTQYF; j_gene: TRBJ2-3; d_gene: TRBD2; v_gene: TRBV10-3; abundance: -
CDR3nt: TGTGCCAGTAGACGGGACAGGGGAATAAAGGATAATTCACCCCTCCACTTT; CDR3aa: CASRRDRGIKDNSPLHF; j_gene: TRBJ1-6; d_gene: TRBD1; v_gene: TRBV27; abundance: -
CDR3nt: TGTGCCAGCAGTGAGCGCGGGGGCTCCTACAATGAGCAGTTCTTC; CDR3aa: CASSERGGSYNEQFF; j_gene: TRBJ2-1; d_gene: TRBD2; v_gene: TRBV6-4; abundance: -
CDR3nt: TGTGCCAGCAGTTGGGATCGGGGCCAGCATTTT; CDR3aa: CASSWDRGQHF; j_gene: TRBJ1-5; d_gene: -; v_gene: TRBV28; abundance: -
CDR3nt: TGTGCCATCAGTGATAACCCCCGACTGAGGCCCCAGCATTTT; CDR3aa: CAISDNPRLRPQHF; j_gene: TRBJ1-5; d_gene: -; v_gene: TRBV10-3; abundance: -
CDR3nt: TGTGCCAGCAGCTTAAAGGGGATACAGGAAAAACTGTTTTTT; CDR3aa: CASSLKGIQEKLFF; j_gene: TRBJ1-4; d_gene: -; v_gene: TRBV7-3; abundance: few
CDR3nt: TGTGCCAGCAGCTCACACAGGGTGACCACTGAAGCTTTCTTT; CDR3aa: CASSSHRVTTEAFF; j_gene: TRBJ1-1; d_gene: -; v_gene: TRBV9; abundance: -
CDR3nt: TGTGCCAGCAGCTTCGGGGGGCGCGACTACGAGCAGTACTTC; CDR3aa: CASSFGGRDYEQYF; j_gene: TRBJ2-7; d_gene: -; v_gene: TRBV13; abundance: -
CDR3nt: TGTGCCAGCAGTACCTACAGGTCCCCCCTCCACTTT; CDR3aa: CASSTYRSPLHF; j_gene: TRBJ1-6; d_gene: -; v_gene: TRBV6-5; abundance: -
CDR3nt: TGTGCCTGGAGGCTTCTTCCAGGGGCCAGTGGCTACACCTTC; CDR3aa: CAWRLLPGASGYTF; j_gene: TRBJ1-2; d_gene: -; v_gene: TRBV30; abundance: -
CDR3nt: TGTGCCAGCAGCGTAAGACAGGGGGGTTCCTACGAGCAGTACTTC; CDR3aa: CASSVRQGGSYEQYF; j_gene: TRBJ2-7; d_gene: TRBD1; v_gene: TRBV9; abundance: -
CDR3nt: TGTGCCAGCAAAAAAGACAGGATGAACACTGAAGCTTTCTTT; CDR3aa: CASKKDRMNTEAFF; j_gene: TRBJ1-1; d_gene: -; v_gene: TRBV19; abundance: -
CDR3nt: TGTGCCAGCACGGCTTGGGGGGTCACTGAAGCTTTCTTT; CDR3aa: CASTAWGVTEAFF; j_gene: TRBJ1-1; d_gene: -; v_gene: TRBV28; abundance: -
CDR3nt: TGTGCCAGCAGCCTCGGATATAGGGGGGGGGATTCAGATACGCAGTATTTT; CDR3aa: CASSLGYRGGDSDTQYF; j_gene: TRBJ2-3; d_gene: -; v_gene: TRBV7-2; abundance: -
CDR3nt: TGCGCCAGCAGCTTGGACAGGGGCGGTCAGCCCCAGCATTTT; CDR3aa: CASSLDRGGQPQHF; j_gene: TRBJ1-5; d_gene: TRBD1; v_gene: TRBV5-1; abundance: -
CDR3nt: TGTGCCAGCAGTGAAGCTCTGGCAATTCAGCCCCAGCATTTT; CDR3aa: CASSEALAIQPQHF; j_gene: TRBJ1-5; d_gene: -; v_gene: TRBV2; abundance: -
CDR3nt: TGTGCCAGCAGACGACAGACAGGGATTACTAACTATGGCTACACCTTC; CDR3aa: CASRRQTGITNYGYTF; j_gene: TRBJ1-2; d_gene: TRBD1; v_gene: TRBV5-6; abundance: -
CDR3nt: TGTGCCAGCAGCTTAACCAGGGGGGCCGGCACAGATACGCAGTATTTT; CDR3aa: CASSLTRGAGTDTQYF; j_gene: TRBJ2-3; d_gene: -; v_gene: TRBV7-3; abundance: -